These T cell receptor beta chains were read from a single sample in a study of blood T cell repertoires in COVID-19. Produced via immunoSEQ multiplex PCR; TCRdb's table is partial and in-frame only. The profile shows 490,000 or so clones, more than 85% of them singletons. Sequenced material: PBMCs or T cells enriched from blood (not recorded which). The receptors were gathered from a woman in her sixties who had recovered from COVID-19. CDR3s include the opening cysteine and the closing phenylalanine or tryptophan. The D gene is left open where the match is weak. Clone size, where shown, is once, few, many, or a class for clones that have expanded.

j_gene: TRBJ1-3; d_gene: -; v_gene: TRBV13; abundance: -; CDR3aa: CASSSLSSGNTIYF; CDR3nt: TGTGCCAGCAGCTCACTGAGCTCTGGAAACACCATATATTTT
j_gene: TRBJ2-3; d_gene: TRBD2; v_gene: TRBV6-5; abundance: -; CDR3aa: CASSILAGGRYTQYF; CDR3nt: TGTGCCAGCAGCATACTAGCGGGGGGGCGTTATACGCAGTATTTT
j_gene: TRBJ1-1; d_gene: -; v_gene: TRBV4-2; abundance: -; CDR3aa: CASSYNSYEATEAFF; CDR3nt: TGTGCCAGCAGCTACAATAGCTATGAGGCCACTGAAGCTTTCTTT
j_gene: TRBJ1-5; d_gene: -; v_gene: TRBV30; abundance: -; CDR3aa: CAWSTGYGQPQHF; CDR3nt: TGTGCCTGGAGTACAGGGTATGGTCAGCCCCAGCATTTT
j_gene: TRBJ1-2; d_gene: TRBD1; v_gene: TRBV6-5; abundance: -; CDR3aa: CASTRTGKGYTF; CDR3nt: TGTGCCAGCACCCGGACAGGGAAAGGCTACACCTTC
j_gene: TRBJ1-5; d_gene: -; v_gene: TRBV12-3/TRBV12-4; abundance: -; CDR3aa: CASSSGQQPQHF; CDR3nt: TGTGCCAGCAGTTCGGGTCAACAGCCCCAGCATTTT
j_gene: TRBJ2-2; d_gene: TRBD1; v_gene: TRBV2; abundance: -; CDR3aa: CASSWDRSGGELFF; CDR3nt: TGTGCCAGCAGTTGGGACAGGTCAGGCGGGGAGCTGTTTTTT
j_gene: TRBJ1-2; d_gene: TRBD1; v_gene: TRBV4-1; abundance: -; CDR3aa: CASSQWAKQGYGYTF; CDR3nt: TGCGCCAGCAGCCAATGGGCGAAACAGGGGTATGGCTACACCTTC
j_gene: TRBJ1-2; d_gene: TRBD1; v_gene: TRBV3-1/TRBV3-2; abundance: -; CDR3aa: CASSQGTGRYGYTF; CDR3nt: TGTGCCAGCAGCCAAGGGACAGGGCGGTATGGCTACACCTTC
j_gene: TRBJ1-5; d_gene: TRBD1; v_gene: TRBV29-1; abundance: -; CDR3aa: CSVTGTGGARGRDQPQHF; CDR3nt: TGCAGCGTGACCGGGACAGGGGGCGCCAGGGGCCGGGATCAGCCCCAGCATTTT
j_gene: TRBJ1-2; d_gene: -; v_gene: TRBV30; abundance: few; CDR3aa: CAWSRGGRGYTF; CDR3nt: TGTGCCTGGAGTAGGGGGGGGCGAGGCTACACCTTC
j_gene: TRBJ1-3; d_gene: -; v_gene: TRBV2; abundance: -; CDR3aa: CASSESQDSGNTIYF; CDR3nt: TGTGCCAGCAGTGAGTCGCAGGACTCTGGAAACACCATATATTTT
j_gene: TRBJ2-3; d_gene: -; v_gene: TRBV5-1; abundance: -; CDR3aa: CASSTGLSTDTQYF; CDR3nt: TGCGCCAGCAGCACGGGACTTAGCACAGATACGCAGTATTTT
j_gene: TRBJ1-5; d_gene: -; v_gene: TRBV11-2; abundance: few; CDR3aa: CASSLGRGSSNQPQHF; CDR3nt: TGTGCCAGCAGCTTAGGACGGGGATCTAGCAATCAGCCCCAGCATTTT
j_gene: TRBJ1-4; d_gene: -; v_gene: TRBV5-4; abundance: -; CDR3aa: CASSLRGIVEKLFF; CDR3nt: TGTGCCAGCAGCTTGCGAGGGATCGTCGAAAAACTGTTTTTT
j_gene: TRBJ1-2; d_gene: -; v_gene: TRBV5-6; abundance: -; CDR3aa: CASSLVLQGYGYTF; CDR3nt: TGTGCCAGCAGCTTGGTTCTACAGGGCTATGGCTACACCTTC
j_gene: TRBJ1-3; d_gene: TRBD1; v_gene: TRBV15; abundance: few; CDR3aa: CATSREGGPGQGAGNTIYF; CDR3nt: TGTGCCACCAGCAGAGAAGGGGGGCCGGGACAGGGCGCTGGAAACACCATATATTTT
j_gene: TRBJ1-2; d_gene: -; v_gene: TRBV4-1; abundance: -; CDR3aa: CASSGIGGDYGYTF; CDR3nt: TGCGCCAGCAGCGGAATTGGGGGGGACTATGGCTACACCTTC
j_gene: TRBJ1-6; d_gene: -; v_gene: TRBV7-2; abundance: -; CDR3aa: CASSPRNSPLHF; CDR3nt: TGTGCCAGCAGCCCCAGGAATTCACCCCTCCACTTT
j_gene: TRBJ2-3; d_gene: -; v_gene: TRBV15; abundance: -; CDR3aa: CATSRDFGDTQYF; CDR3nt: TGTGCCACCAGCAGAGATTTCGGAGATACGCAGTATTTT
j_gene: TRBJ2-7; d_gene: -; v_gene: TRBV5-4; abundance: -; CDR3aa: CASSLWLSTDYEQYF; CDR3nt: TGTGCCAGCAGCTTGTGGTTGTCGACAGACTACGAGCAGTACTTC
j_gene: TRBJ2-5; d_gene: TRBD1; v_gene: TRBV7-6; abundance: -; CDR3aa: CASSSPGQGQETQYF; CDR3nt: TGTGCCAGCAGCTCCCCGGGACAGGGACAAGAGACCCAGTACTTC
j_gene: TRBJ1-2; d_gene: -; v_gene: TRBV21-1; abundance: -; CDR3aa: CASPHGGGAAGYTF; CDR3nt: TGTGCCAGCCCCCACGGAGGGGGCGCGGCTGGCTACACCTTC
j_gene: TRBJ1-1; d_gene: -; v_gene: TRBV5-4; abundance: -; CDR3aa: CASSPGERTEAFF; CDR3nt: TGTGCCAGCAGCCCAGGGGAGCGAACTGAAGCTTTCTTT
j_gene: TRBJ2-4; d_gene: TRBD1; v_gene: TRBV5-1; abundance: -; CDR3aa: CASSLGQGKDIQYF; CDR3nt: TGCGCCAGCAGCCTCGGACAGGGGAAGGACATTCAGTACTTC
j_gene: TRBJ2-5; d_gene: TRBD2; v_gene: TRBV2; abundance: -; CDR3aa: CASSGTSGASETQYF; CDR3nt: TGTGCCAGCAGTGGGACTAGCGGGGCATCGGAGACCCAGTACTTC
j_gene: TRBJ1-2; d_gene: -; v_gene: TRBV30; abundance: -; CDR3aa: CAWSQASFYGYTF; CDR3nt: TGTGCCTGGAGCCAGGCTTCCTTCTATGGCTACACCTTC
j_gene: TRBJ2-7; d_gene: -; v_gene: TRBV13; abundance: -; CDR3aa: CASSLRGYEQYF; CDR3nt: TGTGCCAGCAGCCTGCGGGGCTACGAGCAGTACTTC
j_gene: TRBJ1-4; d_gene: -; v_gene: TRBV2; abundance: -; CDR3aa: CASSRGATNEKLFF; CDR3nt: TGTGCCAGCAGTCGGGGAGCAACTAATGAAAAACTGTTTTTT
j_gene: TRBJ2-3; d_gene: -; v_gene: TRBV30; abundance: once; CDR3aa: CAWSPPRRGTDTQYF; CDR3nt: TGTGCCTGGAGTCCCCCCCGGCGGGGCACAGATACGCAGTATTTT
j_gene: TRBJ2-5; d_gene: TRBD2; v_gene: TRBV4-1; abundance: -; CDR3aa: CASSQVLAGDLVSAQYF; CDR3nt: TGCGCCAGCAGCCAAGTTCTAGCGGGGGATCTGGTGTCGGCCCAGTACTTC
j_gene: TRBJ2-1; d_gene: TRBD2; v_gene: TRBV5-1; abundance: -; CDR3aa: CASSYLAGNYNEQFF; CDR3nt: TGCGCCAGCAGCTACCTAGCGGGGAACTACAATGAGCAGTTCTTC
j_gene: TRBJ1-3; d_gene: -; v_gene: TRBV5-8; abundance: -; CDR3aa: CASSLSGSGNTIYF; CDR3nt: TGTGCCAGCAGCTTATCAGGCTCTGGAAACACCATATATTTT
j_gene: TRBJ2-2; d_gene: -; v_gene: TRBV6-5; abundance: -; CDR3aa: CASSYWMGGNTGELFF; CDR3nt: TGTGCCAGCAGTTACTGGATGGGAGGGAACACCGGGGAGCTGTTTTTT
j_gene: TRBJ2-5; d_gene: TRBD2; v_gene: TRBV9; abundance: -; CDR3aa: CASSARPGSGGRLETQYF; CDR3nt: TGTGCCAGCAGCGCCCGCCCCGGATCGGGGGGAAGATTAGAGACCCAGTACTTC
j_gene: TRBJ2-3; d_gene: -; v_gene: TRBV5-1; abundance: -; CDR3aa: CASSFLSTDTQYF; CDR3nt: TGCGCCAGCAGCTTCCTTAGCACAGATACGCAGTATTTT
j_gene: TRBJ1-5; d_gene: TRBD1; v_gene: TRBV6-1; abundance: -; CDR3aa: CASSERARGINQPQHF; CDR3nt: TGTGCCAGCAGTGAAAGGGCCAGGGGGATCAATCAGCCCCAGCATTTT
j_gene: TRBJ1-1; d_gene: -; v_gene: TRBV5-4; abundance: once; CDR3aa: CASSIGPSGGNTEAFF; CDR3nt: TGTGCCAGCAGCATCGGGCCTAGCGGCGGTAACACTGAAGCTTTCTTT
j_gene: TRBJ1-1; d_gene: TRBD1; v_gene: TRBV7-2; abundance: once; CDR3aa: CASSLRQGARGTEAFF; CDR3nt: TGTGCCAGCAGCTTAAGACAGGGGGCGCGGGGCACTGAAGCTTTCTTT
j_gene: TRBJ1-2; d_gene: -; v_gene: TRBV6-2/TRBV6-3; abundance: -; CDR3aa: CASSYSPFEENYGYTF; CDR3nt: TGTGCCAGCAGTTACTCTCCGTTTGAAGAGAACTATGGCTACACCTTC
j_gene: TRBJ1-2; d_gene: -; v_gene: TRBV6-1; abundance: -; CDR3aa: CASSEEWTDDYGYTF; CDR3nt: TGTGCCAGCAGTGAAGAGTGGACAGACGACTATGGCTACACCTTC
j_gene: TRBJ2-6; d_gene: TRBD2; v_gene: TRBV5-1; abundance: few; CDR3aa: CASSPAPGLAGGPGTGANVLTF; CDR3nt: TGCGCCAGCAGCCCGGCCCCGGGACTAGCGGGGGGCCCGGGTACTGGGGCCAACGTCCTGACTTTC
j_gene: TRBJ2-2; d_gene: -; v_gene: TRBV5-1; abundance: -; CDR3aa: CASSLSVRSNTGELFF; CDR3nt: TGCGCCAGCAGCTTGTCCGTCAGATCGAACACCGGGGAGCTGTTTTTT
j_gene: TRBJ1-2; d_gene: TRBD1; v_gene: TRBV5-1; abundance: -; CDR3aa: CASSGQGADGYTF; CDR3nt: TGCGCCAGCAGCGGACAGGGGGCGGATGGCTACACCTTC
j_gene: TRBJ1-1; d_gene: -; v_gene: TRBV28; abundance: -; CDR3aa: CASKGGTSMDTEAFF; CDR3nt: TGTGCCAGCAAGGGGGGGACATCAATGGACACTGAAGCTTTCTTT
j_gene: TRBJ1-5; d_gene: TRBD1; v_gene: TRBV5-1; abundance: -; CDR3aa: CASSRRDRGNQPQHF; CDR3nt: TGCGCCAGCAGTCGCAGAGACAGGGGCAATCAGCCCCAGCATTTT
j_gene: TRBJ2-7; d_gene: TRBD2; v_gene: TRBV27; abundance: -; CDR3aa: CASRRAGGGYEQYF; CDR3nt: TGTGCCAGCAGAAGGGCGGGGGGCGGCTACGAGCAGTACTTC